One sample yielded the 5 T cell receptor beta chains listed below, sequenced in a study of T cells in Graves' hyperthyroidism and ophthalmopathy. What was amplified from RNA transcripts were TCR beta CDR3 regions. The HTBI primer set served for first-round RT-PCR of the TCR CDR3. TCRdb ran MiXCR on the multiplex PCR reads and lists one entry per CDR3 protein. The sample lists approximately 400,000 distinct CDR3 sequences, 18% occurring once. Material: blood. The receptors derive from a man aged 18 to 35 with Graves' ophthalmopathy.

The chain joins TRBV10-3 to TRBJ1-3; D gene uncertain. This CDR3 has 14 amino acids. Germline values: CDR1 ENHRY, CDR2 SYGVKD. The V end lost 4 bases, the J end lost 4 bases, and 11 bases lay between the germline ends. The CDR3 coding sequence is TGTGCCATCAGTGCGAGTATTTCGGGAAACACCATATATTTT. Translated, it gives CAISASISGNTIYF.

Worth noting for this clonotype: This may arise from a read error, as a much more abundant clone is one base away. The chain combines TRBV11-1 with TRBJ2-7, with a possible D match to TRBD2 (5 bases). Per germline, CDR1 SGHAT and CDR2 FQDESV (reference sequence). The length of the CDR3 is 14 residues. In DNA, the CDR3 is TGTGCCTGCAGCCCGACTAAGCTGGCTGCCGAGCAGTACTTC. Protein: CACSPTKLAAEQYF.

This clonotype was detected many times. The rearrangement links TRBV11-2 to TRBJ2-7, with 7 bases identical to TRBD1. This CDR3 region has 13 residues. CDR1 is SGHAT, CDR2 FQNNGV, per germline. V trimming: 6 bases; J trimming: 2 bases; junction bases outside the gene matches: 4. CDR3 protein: CASSPGQTYEQYF. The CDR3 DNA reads TGTGCCAGCAGTCCGGGACAGACCTACGAGCAGTACTTC.

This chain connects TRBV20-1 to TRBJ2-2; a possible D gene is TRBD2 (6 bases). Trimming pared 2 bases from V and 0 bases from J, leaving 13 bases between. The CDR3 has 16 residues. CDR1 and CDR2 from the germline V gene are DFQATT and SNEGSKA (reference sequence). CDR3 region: CSARKRAAANTGELFF. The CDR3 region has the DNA TGCAGTGCTAGAAAGCGGGCGGCAGCGAACACCGGGGAGCTGTTTTTT.

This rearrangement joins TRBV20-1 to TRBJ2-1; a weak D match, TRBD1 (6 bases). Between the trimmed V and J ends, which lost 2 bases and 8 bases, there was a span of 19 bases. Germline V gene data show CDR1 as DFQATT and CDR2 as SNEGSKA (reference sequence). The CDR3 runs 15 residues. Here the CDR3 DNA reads TGCAGTGCTAGAAACAGGGTTATCCCTTCGGATGAGCAGTTCTTC. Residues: CSARNRVIPSDEQFF.